This TCR beta chain was documented in a study of CD8 T cell repertoires and HIV-1 epitope variants. On this clone: The antigen is undetermined.

Generated by immunoSEQ multiplex PCR, the TCRdb table keeps only in-frame clones and is missing some. This sample has around 6,000 clones, with 65% to 70% found just once. Study-wide results and limits: Most of the nine antigen-specific clonotypes appeared cross-reactive to autologous or escape variants.

The germline gives CDR1 SGHTS, CDR2 YDEGEE. V lost 2 bases to trimming and J lost 2 bases, with 10 bases between them. CDR3 length: 14 amino acids. V is TRBV5-8 and J is TRBJ2-5; D is unresolved. This TCR was sampled from a male donor with HIV. Material: cultured CD8+ T cells derived from PBMCs. The CDR3 sequence: CASSFLTPQETQYF. The CDR3 nucleotides are TGTGCCAGCAGCTTCCTAACACCTCAAGAGACCCAGTACTTC. The full variable domain, completed using reference TRBV5-8 and TRBJ2-5, is EAGVTQSPTHLIKTRGQQATLRCSPISGHTSVYWYQQALGLGLQFLLWYDEGEERNRGNFPPRFSGRQFPNYSSELNVNALELEDSALYLCASSFLTPQETQYFGPGTRLLVL.